This T cell receptor beta chain was retrieved from a study of cytomegalovirus exposure and HLA in healthy donors. Trimming took 2 bases from V and 4 from J, leaving 17 bases between them. CDR1 is ENHRY and CDR2 is SYGVKD in the germline V gene. The CDR3 runs 16 residues. PCR amplification relied on 60 Vbeta primers (plus 13 Jbeta primers). Assay used: immunoSEQ multiplex PCR; TCRdb lists only in-frame clones, some missing. Among some 170,000 clones listed, 65% to 80% were seen once. The sample taken for sequencing was PBMCs. This sequence originates from a woman aged 45-59 years in good health and CMV-seropositive. This chain links TRBV10-3 with TRBJ1-1; D gene ambiguous. The CDR3: CAISEIRTVLGTEAFF. The CDR3 nucleotides are TGTGCCATCAGTGAGATTCGGACTGTCCTGGGCACTGAAGCTTTCTTT.